This TCR beta chain was documented in a study of CD8+CD57+ T cells in acquired aplastic anemia (dated by TCRdb to between 2017 and 2018). About the full investigation: A mean of 3.2 ug of DNA, ranging from roughly 0.19 to 27.4 ug, was extracted from sorted CD4+ and CD8+ cells. CD8+CD57+ expansion was defined as a frequency above the mean frequency observed in healthy subjects. General conclusions and limits of the study: Around 30 CD8+ CDR3 sequences were shared between patients and controls but appeared highly expressed in patients and within their immunodominant clones. Between patients and healthy controls, no significant difference in CD8+ Simpson's diversity was found (P=0.060).

This clonotype was counted a few times. No cognate antigen has been identified for it. No base qualities exist here, and no much larger clone lies one base off it. Genomic DNA served as template for TCR beta VDJ combination and CDR3 sequence profiling. An Illumina HiSeq 2000 was used for TCR repertoire sequencing. The authors' pipeline ran thus. TRBV/TRBJ rearrangement plots, CDR3 size and DJ length profiles, and Simpson's diversity index were used to evaluate the repertoires. The immunodominant clone was defined as the most abundant DNA sequence in deep sequencing data. CDR3 amino acid sequences were checked for sharing between subjects and were compared against published repertoires and the VDJdb database. The public reads were reanalyzed by TCRdb: fastp trimming at Q25, MiXCR alignment, in-frame beta chains only. Every CDR3 protein is listed once, alongside the most common genes and DNA of its rows. None of the V and J calls come from the authors' own analysis; TCRdb made them. The sample table lists hundreds of thousands of distinct CDR3 sequences, approximately 32% of them with a count of one. The top ten clonotypes cover about 0.8% of the sample.

The patients picked for sequencing were ones in whom flow cytometry had shown an expansion of CD8+CD57+ cells. All patients had severe acquired aplastic anemia diagnosed by International Study of Aplastic Anemia and Agranulocytosis and Camitta criteria. Patients had received no therapy at the time of blood sampling. The study deep-sequenced TCR repertoires of sorted CD4+ and CD8+ blood T cells from severe aplastic anemia patients and healthy subjects. Patients were enrolled under clinicaltrials.gov protocols 00001620, 01623167, 00001397, 00071045, 00081523 and 00961064 in the USA. Ficoll-Paque density gradient centrifugation was used to isolate peripheral blood mononuclear cells. Before DNA was extracted, CD4+ and CD8+ T cells were sorted using either FACS or magnetic beads. CDR1 and CDR2 were assigned from the germline V gene (reference sequence) as DFQATT and SNEGSKA. Germline trimming: 6 bases from V, 0 bases from J; junction bases outside gene matches: 11. Taken from cysteine to phenylalanine, the CDR3 has 15 residues. The kept DNA is CDR3 alone, 45 bases in frame from the first base.

The sample was sorted CD4+, CD8+, or CD8+CD57+ T cells (not recorded which) from PBMCs. The receptor comes from a human donor with aplastic anemia. The sequence links TRBV20-1 to TRBJ2-7; 7 bases in the middle match TRBD1. The nucleotides are TGCAGTGCCACCCCCCCGAGACAGGGCTCCTACGAGCAGTACTTC. Its translation reads: CSATPPRQGSYEQYF.